In this sample, the clone carrying this T cell receptor (beta chain) turned up a few times. Its antigen is currently unknown. From the PCR reads, TCRdb called clonotypes with MiXCR, one entry per CDR3 protein. The table lists 6,000 to 9,500 distinct CDR3 sequences, about a third of them singletons. This entry belongs to a study of molecular identifiers for immune sequencing clone quantification. General study results and limits: Spiked Jurkat TCR RNA from one cell was reportedly detectable among some 1 million naive cells.

From germline, CDR1 is MDHEN and CDR2 SYDVKM. V dropped 5 bases and J dropped 4; count of bases not matched to a gene: 3. The CDR3 is made up of 14 amino acids. The source is a human donor in good health. Some libraries in this study had Jurkat cell RNA spiked in. Sequencing used naive CD8+ T cells from blood, with Jurkat cell RNA spiked in. Subset given: FACS-sorted CD8+CD4-CCR7+CD45RA+ naive T cells. J is TRBJ2-3 and V is TRBV28; 10 bases map to TRBD2. CDR3 DNA: TGTGCCAGCAGTCTAGCGGGAGTAGCAGATACGCAGTATTTT. Amino acids: CASSLAGVADTQYF.